Sequencing of this T cell receptor (beta chain) was carried out in a study of T-cell memory formation after mild COVID-19. General observations from the study: Among clones contracting day 15 to 85, CD4/CD8 was balanced, whereas later expanders leaned CD4+.

Constant-segment-primed 5'RACE gave TCR alpha and TCR beta cDNA libraries with sample barcodes and UMIs. TCRdb re-called the 5' RACE reads with MiXCR, one entry per CDR3 protein. The sample includes 200,000 to 250,000 distinct CDR3 sequences, 27% of them seen just once. The sample holds a few counts of this clonotype. Antigen unknown. V lost 4 bases and J lost 6, with 11 bases in between. Germline CDR1 KGHDR, CDR2 SFDVKD. The CDR3 length is 13 residues. The chain couples TRBV24-1 to TRBJ1-1; no clear D. The source material was PBMCs or a T cell subset sorted from them (not recorded which). This receptor was taken from an adult woman who had mild COVID-19 (a few samples of this study predate the infection). Cell type and time point are not known. The CDR3 here is CATSDRYYSEAFF. CDR3 bases: TGTGCCACCAGTGACAGATATTACTCTGAAGCTTTCTTT.